The 14 T cell receptor beta chains presented below share a single source sample, sequenced in a study of T cell responses to AZD1222 COVID-19 vaccine. The table came from immunoSEQ multiplex PCR; TCRdb's copy has only in-frame clones and leaves some out. The sample contains 110,000 or so clones, 85% to 90% of which appear only once. The specimen was peripheral blood, collected 28 days after the second AZD1222 dose. Receptor source: an adult who received the AZD1222 COVID-19 vaccine.

This clone was seen just once. This chain uses TRBV28 with TRBJ1-5; maybe TRBD1 (6 bases). Germline values: CDR1 MDHEN, CDR2 SYDVKM. This CDR3 region has 14 residues. Between the trimmed V and J ends, which lost 7 bases and 0 bases, there was a span of 10 bases. This chain's CDR3 is CASMLQGSNQPQHF. CDR3 in DNA: TGTGCCAGCATGCTACAGGGTAGCAATCAGCCCCAGCATTTT.

The J gene is TRBJ2-1, the V gene TRBV5-1; D remains ambiguous. Germline V CDR1 and CDR2: SGHRS, YFSETQ. The V end lost 0 bases, the J end lost 10 bases, and 8 bases lay between the germline ends. The CDR3 contains 12 residues. The CDR3: CASSLGGNEQFF. CDR3 nucleotides: TGCGCCAGCAGCTTGGGGGGAAACGAGCAGTTCTTC.

The V and J genes are TRBV5-1 and TRBJ2-3; possibly TRBD2 for D (6 bases). Germline values: CDR1 SGHRS, CDR2 YFSETQ. The CDR3 is made up of 16 amino acids. Trimming removed 6 bases from V and 5 bases from J, with 22 bases in between. Here the CDR3 reads CASTLSLKLAGDTQYF. CDR3 nucleotides: TGCGCCAGCACCCTTTCACTGAAACTAGCTGGAGATACGCAGTATTTT.

V and J are TRBV6-5 and TRBJ2-7; TRBD1 matches 8 bases. Trimming cost V 5 bases and J 5 bases; bases outside gene matches: 8. The CDR3 loop spans 14 amino acids. CDR1 MNHEY and CDR2 SVGAGI come from the germline V gene. The CDR3 here is CASSHDRGSHEQYF. In DNA form, the CDR3 reads TGTGCCAGCAGTCACGACAGGGGATCGCACGAGCAGTACTTC.

The chain links TRBV6-6 to TRBJ2-5; D possibly corresponds to TRBD2 (6 bases). The CDR3 length is 14 residues. The germline gives CDR1 MNHNY, CDR2 SVGAGI (reference sequence). V lost 8 bases to trimming and J lost 0 bases, with 13 bases between them. The chain's CDR3 is CASGSAGHQETQYF. DNA for the CDR3: TGTGCCAGCGGGAGTGCGGGACACCAAGAGACCCAGTACTTC.

This rearrangement joins TRBV28 to TRBJ2-7; 7 nucleotides match TRBD1. V shed 3 bases and J 3 bases; nucleotides not matched to a gene: 5. The CDR3 sequence is 14 residues long. Germline-derived CDR1 and CDR2 are MDHEN and SYDVKM. As DNA, the CDR3 is TGTGCCAGCAGTTTGGGACAGAACCACTACGAGCAGTACTTC. Translated, it gives CASSLGQNHYEQYF.

CDR3: CASSLGGGNTEAFF. The CDR3 DNA follows: TGTGCCAGCAGCTTAGGAGGGGGTAACACTGAAGCTTTCTTT. The chain joins TRBV11-2 to TRBJ1-1, with D perhaps TRBD1 (6 bases). Germline CDR1 reads SGHAT; CDR2 reads FQNNGV. The length of the CDR3 is 14 residues. Trimming left V 1 base short and J 2 bases short, with 8 bases between. The variable domain in full, completed from reference TRBV11-2 and TRBJ1-1, reads EAGVAQSPRYKIIEKRQSVAFWCNPISGHATLYWYQQILGQGPKLLIQFQNNGVVDDSQLPKDRFSAERLKGVDSTLKIQPAKLEDSAVYLCASSLGGGNTEAFFGQGTRLTVV.

This clone was seen only a few times. The chain recombines TRBV7-9 with TRBJ2-5; the match to TRBD2 covers 8 bases. This CDR3 is 15 amino acids long. Trimming took 3 bases from V and 3 from J; bases not matched to a gene: 6. The germline V gene encodes CDR1 SEHNR and CDR2 FQNEAQ (reference sequence). This CDR3 reads CASSLDAGGKETQYF. The DNA for the CDR3 is TGTGCCAGCAGCTTGGACGCGGGGGGAAAAGAGACCCAGTACTTC.

The chain joins TRBV5-1 to TRBJ2-5; 10 bases fit TRBD1. V dropped 0 bases and J dropped 5; count of bases not matched to a gene: 4. The germline CDR1 and CDR2 sequences are SGHRS and YFSETQ. The CDR3 length is 15 residues. The CDR3 spells CASSLGTGGLETQYF. The CDR3 coding sequence is TGCGCCAGCAGCTTGGGGACAGGGGGATTGGAGACCCAGTACTTC.

The chain combines TRBV6-5 with TRBJ2-3; 8 nucleotides match TRBD2. The germline gives CDR1 MNHEY, CDR2 SVGAGI. V gave up 8 bases and J gave up 0 bases; unmatched junction bases: 7. CDR3 length equals 15 residues. Here the CDR3 DNA reads TGTGCCAGCTTACGGGGGGGTATTAGCACAGATACGCAGTATTTT. Its translation is CASLRGGISTDTQYF.

This sequence joins TRBV2 and TRBJ1-5; 9 bases match TRBD1. The CDR3 loop spans 14 amino acids. The ends lost 6 bases at V and 7 bases at J; junction bases unmatched: 7. Germline V gives CDR1 SNHLY, CDR2 FYNNEI. The CDR3 loop is CASRGGQGGQPQHF. Written as DNA, the CDR3 is TGTGCCAGCAGGGGGGGACAGGGTGGCCAGCCCCAGCATTTT. Combining the CDR3 with reference TRBV2 and TRBJ1-5 gives the whole variable domain EPEVTQTPSHQVTQMGQEVILRCVPISNHLYFYWYRQILGQKVEFLVSFYNNEISEKSEIFDDQFSVERPDGSNFTLKIRSTKLEDSAMYFCASRGGQGGQPQHFGDGTRLSIL.

The chain recombines TRBV7-8 with TRBJ2-2; D remains ambiguous. CDR1 and CDR2 from the germline V gene are SGHVS and FQNEAQ. The CDR3 is made up of 14 amino acids. The V end was cut by 5 bases, the J end by 0 bases, with 7 bases between. The CDR3 DNA follows: TGTGCCAGCAGCCTCGGCGCGAACACCGGGGAGCTGTTTTTT. This sequence encodes CASSLGANTGELFF.

The genes are TRBV3-1 (or the pseudogene TRBV3-2) and TRBJ1-3, with a tentative D call TRBD1 (5 bases). The ends were cut back, 5 bases at V and 0 bases at J, with 8 bases in the middle. There are 14 residues in the CDR3. CDR1 is LGHDT, CDR2 YNNKEL, per germline (reference sequence). The CDR3 reads CASSGAISGNTIYF. In DNA form, the CDR3 reads TGTGCCAGCAGCGGGGCTATCTCTGGAAACACCATATATTTT.

The rearrangement joins TRBV6-6 to TRBJ2-3; no clear D. CDR3 length: 15 residues. Germline lookup yields CDR1 MNHNY and CDR2 SVGAGI (reference sequence). Trimming took off 0 bases at V and 0 bases at J, with 7 bases between the two ends. The CDR3 coding sequence is TGTGCCAGCAGTTACTCGAGTGGTAGCACAGATACGCAGTATTTT. It specifies CASSYSSGSTDTQYF.